These 18 T cell receptor beta chains originate from one sample sequenced in a study of blood T cell repertoires in COVID-19. The assay was immunoSEQ multiplex PCR, and TCRdb's table has in-frame clones only and misses some. This sample yields under 250,000 clones, of which 70% to 85% are seen a single time; about 3.7% belongs to the top ten. Sequencing was performed on PBMCs or T cells enriched from blood (not recorded which). The receptors were sampled from an older woman who had recovered from COVID-19.

V and J are TRBV6-2 or TRBV6-3 and TRBJ1-1; 12 bases are shared with TRBD1. This CDR3 contains 16 residues. CDR1 is MNHEY and CDR2 is SVGEGT in the germline V gene. V shed 0 bases and J 5 bases; nucleotides not matched to a gene: 4. CDR3 sequence reads: CASSYSWDRGQTEAFF. CDR3 sequence (DNA): TGTGCCAGCAGTTACTCGTGGGACAGGGGGCAGACTGAAGCTTTCTTT.

The table lists this clone with a few counts. The chain combines TRBV4-2 with TRBJ1-1, with 10 bases identical to TRBD1. V shed 4 bases and J 6 bases; nucleotides not matched to a gene: 11. Per germline, CDR1 LGHNA and CDR2 YNFKEQ. This CDR3 spans 16 amino acids. The CDR3 nucleotides are TGTGCCAGCAGCCTTCCCCCGGGACAGGGGATCGCTGAAGCTTTCTTT. Amino acid sequence: CASSLPPGQGIAEAFF.

The J gene is TRBJ2-1, the V gene TRBV3-1 (or the pseudogene TRBV3-2), with 9 bases identical to TRBD1. V shed 4 bases, J shed 0 bases, and the junction held 1 base outside the gene matches. In germline, CDR1 is LGHDT, CDR2 YNNKEL (reference sequence). The CDR3 is 15 residues long. The CDR3 region is CASSRTGDSYNEQFF. The CDR3 DNA reads TGTGCCAGCAGCCGGACAGGGGACTCCTACAATGAGCAGTTCTTC.

The chain is built from TRBV10-2 and TRBJ1-6; D is unclear. The germline gives CDR1 WSHSY, CDR2 SAAADI. The V gene lost 8 bases and the J gene lost 4 bases, with 9 bases spanning the gap. The CDR3 runs 13 residues. The CDR3 DNA is TGCGCCAGCGTCCCAGATTATAATTCACCCCTCCACTTT. Its protein is CASVPDYNSPLHF.

This chain joins TRBV27 and TRBJ2-1, with D perhaps matching TRBD2 (5 bases). The CDR3 totals 13 residues. Germline loops: CDR1 MNHEY, CDR2 SMNVEV (reference sequence). The germline V and J ends were trimmed by 3 bases and 8 bases, with 11 bases remaining between them. CDR3 amino acids: CASSFSSGYEQFF. In DNA, the CDR3 is TGTGCCAGCAGTTTTTCCTCGGGGTATGAGCAGTTCTTC.

CDR3 amino acids: CSVGTEGNYGYTF. Here the CDR3 DNA reads TGCAGCGTTGGGACAGAGGGTAACTATGGCTACACCTTC. V and J are TRBV29-1 and TRBJ1-2; D is perhaps TRBD1 (6 bases). The germline gives CDR1 SQVTM, CDR2 ANQGSEA. The CDR3 is made up of 13 amino acids. With 4 bases removed from V and 1 base from J, the gap between germline ends came to 10 bases.

This clone was seen only once. The chain combines TRBV6-2 or TRBV6-3 with TRBJ1-1; 9 nucleotides match TRBD1. This CDR3 region has 14 residues. V lost 2 bases to trimming and J lost 6 bases; unmatched junction nucleotides: 4. Looked up from germline, CDR1 is MNHEY and CDR2 is SVGEGT. In DNA, the CDR3 is TGTGCCAGCAGTTACAGTCGGACAGGGGCTGAAGCTTTCTTT. It specifies CASSYSRTGAEAFF.

This chain's CDR3 is CASSQDDLGEQFF. CDR3 in DNA: TGTGCCAGCAGCCAAGATGATCTAGGTGAGCAGTTCTTC. The gene calls are TRBV3-1 (or the pseudogene TRBV3-2) and TRBJ2-1; the D is unclear. Trimming shortened V by 0 bases and J by 9 bases, and 9 bases separated the two germline ends. The length of the CDR3 is 13 residues. Germline assignment: CDR1 LGHDT and CDR2 YNNKEL (reference sequence).

This chain uses TRBV29-1 with TRBJ2-1, with a tentative D call TRBD1 (5 bases). The CDR3 is 12 residues long. The V gene's germline CDR1 is SQVTM and CDR2 ANQGSEA. V lost 8 bases, J lost 7 bases, and 15 bases lay in between. The CDR3 DNA follows: TGCAGCCTCGGTTCAGGGCTGAATGAGCAGTTCTTC. Its protein product is CSLGSGLNEQFF.

The chain employs TRBV29-1 and TRBJ1-2, with 9 bases lining up with TRBD1. The CDR3 length is 13 residues. V lost 6 bases to trimming and J lost 8 bases; unmatched junction nucleotides: 10. CDR1 and CDR2 (germline): SQVTM, ANQGSEA. CDR3 sequence: CSVLTGGPIGYTF. DNA of the CDR3: TGCAGCGTCCTGACAGGGGGTCCTATCGGCTACACCTTC.

The chain has TRBV18 and TRBJ1-1; 7 nucleotides align to TRBD1. The germline V gene encodes CDR1 KGHSH and CDR2 LQKENI. Trimming at V came to 6 bases and at J to 1 base, leaving 5 bases not matched to a gene. The length of the CDR3 is 14 residues. The CDR3 nucleotides read TGTGCCAGCTCGCCGACAGGGCCGAACACTGAAGCTTTCTTT. It specifies CASSPTGPNTEAFF.

The genes are TRBV6-1 and TRBJ2-7; D is perhaps TRBD2 (6 bases). This CDR3 region has 15 residues. V gave up 2 bases and J gave up 7 bases, with 18 bases separating them. Germline CDR1 is MNHNS and CDR2 is SASEGT. This CDR3 is CASSEWSAQEGEQYF. The DNA of the CDR3 is TGTGCCAGCAGTGAATGGTCAGCTCAGGAGGGAGAGCAGTACTTC.

J is TRBJ2-7 and V is TRBV19, with 7 positions matching TRBD1. The CDR3 runs 13 residues. J was trimmed by 5 bases and V by 5 bases; bases with no gene match: 6. Per the germline V gene, CDR1 is LNHDA and CDR2 is SQIVND (reference sequence). In DNA, the CDR3 is TGTGCCAGTAGTCCGACAGGGAACCACGAGCAGTACTTC. Translation: CASSPTGNHEQYF.

The chain recombines TRBV10-3 with TRBJ1-2; 9 nucleotides match TRBD1. The germline gives CDR1 ENHRY, CDR2 SYGVKD. V was clipped by 4 bases and J by 4 bases; unmatched bases: 7. CDR3 length: 15 residues. The DNA of the CDR3 is TGTGCCATCAGTGGCCGGGGACAGGGCGGCTATGGCTACACCTTC. Translated, it gives CAISGRGQGGYGYTF.

CDR3 in DNA: TGTGCCAGCAGCCAGGTGGGCGGGGGGGCTACAGATACGCAGTATTTT. This codes for CASSQVGGGATDTQYF. The rearrangement uses TRBV7-6 and TRBJ2-3; the match to TRBD2 covers 9 bases. Germline CDR1 is SGHVS and CDR2 is FNYEAQ. Trimming at V came to 5 bases and at J to 3 bases, leaving 9 bases not matched to a gene. The CDR3 is made up of 16 amino acids. Based on the CDR3 plus reference TRBV7-6 and TRBJ2-3, the full variable domain is GAGVSQSPRYKVTKRGQDVALRCDPISGHVSLYWYRQALGQGPEFLTYFNYEAQQDKSGLPNDRFSAERPEGSISTLTIQRTEQRDSAMYRCASSQVGGGATDTQYFGPGTRLTVL.

This clone was seen only a few times. The V call is TRBV6-5, the J call TRBJ1-2, with a weak D call TRBD1 (5 bases). CDR1 and CDR2 from the germline V gene are MNHEY and SVGAGI. This CDR3 comprises 13 residues. Trimming pared 6 bases from V and 1 base from J, leaving 9 bases between. CDR3 sequence reads: CASRQQVNYGYTF. As DNA, the CDR3 is TGTGCCAGCAGGCAACAGGTTAACTATGGCTACACCTTC.

This clone was seen more than once but under ten times. This sequence joins TRBV6-2 or TRBV6-3 and TRBJ1-2; perhaps TRBD1 as D (5 bases). V was pared by 5 bases and J by 2 bases, with 12 bases between. Germline CDR1 reads MNHEY; CDR2 reads SVGEGT. There are 14 residues in the CDR3. The CDR3 coding sequence is TGTGCCAGCAGTACCAGGGTTACAAACTATGGCTACACCTTC. Protein product: CASSTRVTNYGYTF.

The V gene is TRBV28, the J gene TRBJ2-7, with 12 bases that match TRBD2. Germline V gene data show CDR1 as MDHEN and CDR2 as SYDVKM. V trimming: 5 bases; J trimming: 3 bases; junction bases outside the gene matches: 2. This CDR3 has 14 residues. The CDR3 spells CASSRTSGNYEQYF. CDR3 bases: TGTGCCAGCAGTCGGACTAGCGGGAACTACGAGCAGTACTTC. Together with reference TRBV28 and TRBJ2-7, the CDR3 gives the full variable domain: DVKVTQSSRYLVKRTGEKVFLECVQDMDHENMFWYRQDPGLGLRLIYFSYDVKMKEKGDIPEGYSVSREKKERFSLILESASTNQTSMYLCASSRTSGNYEQYFGPGTRLTVT.